A selection of T cell receptor beta chains follows, all from one sample in a study of shared clonotypes between healthy human individuals. The table came from immunoSEQ multiplex PCR; TCRdb's copy has only in-frame clones and leaves some out. The table has about 980,000 clones, about three quarters seen once. Sequencing was carried out using memory CD4+ T cells sorted from blood. These TCRs come from a man aged 18 to 35 in good health. The CDR3 runs from the conserved cysteine through the conserved F or W. The D gene is left open where the match is weak. The listing skips clone size in some rows; elsewhere it reads once, few, many or a size class.

J gene: TRBJ2-7; D gene: -; V gene: TRBV5-1; clone size: -; CDR3 protein: CASSLEQLFGEQYF; CDR3 DNA: TGCGCCAGCAGCTTGGAACAGCTCTTCGGGGAGCAGTACTTC
J gene: TRBJ2-5; D gene: -; V gene: TRBV4-3; clone size: -; CDR3 protein: CASSQDLGGETQYF; CDR3 DNA: TGCGCCAGCAGCCAAGATTTGGGGGGAGAGACCCAGTACTTC
J gene: TRBJ2-7; D gene: -; V gene: TRBV4-2; clone size: -; CDR3 protein: CASSQVDFSYEQYF; CDR3 DNA: TGTGCCAGCAGCCAAGTGGACTTTTCCTACGAGCAGTACTTC
J gene: TRBJ2-5; D gene: -; V gene: TRBV5-1; clone size: -; CDR3 protein: CASSLRVSGETQYF; CDR3 DNA: TGCGCCAGCAGCTTGAGGGTATCAGGAGAGACCCAGTACTTC
J gene: TRBJ2-5; D gene: TRBD1; V gene: TRBV12-5; clone size: -; CDR3 protein: CASGTRGSETQYF; CDR3 DNA: TGTGCTAGTGGTACCAGGGGGTCAGAGACCCAGTACTTC
J gene: TRBJ2-7; D gene: -; V gene: TRBV19; clone size: -; CDR3 protein: CASSSGQSYEQYF; CDR3 DNA: TGTGCCAGTAGTAGCGGACAGTCCTACGAGCAGTACTTC
J gene: TRBJ1-4; D gene: -; V gene: TRBV7-9; clone size: -; CDR3 protein: CASSFGEKLFF; CDR3 DNA: TGTGCCAGCAGCTTTGGTGAAAAACTGTTTTTT
J gene: TRBJ2-5; D gene: TRBD1; V gene: TRBV5-4; clone size: -; CDR3 protein: CASRQGQGQETQYF; CDR3 DNA: TGTGCCAGCAGACAGGGACAGGGTCAAGAGACCCAGTACTTC
J gene: TRBJ1-1; D gene: -; V gene: TRBV29-1; clone size: -; CDR3 protein: CSVDPVSTGYTEAFF; CDR3 DNA: TGCAGCGTTGACCCCGTATCGACAGGATACACTGAAGCTTTCTTT
J gene: TRBJ2-5; D gene: -; V gene: TRBV5-1; clone size: -; CDR3 protein: CASSVGLEETQYF; CDR3 DNA: TGCGCCAGCAGCGTTGGGCTTGAAGAGACCCAGTACTTC
J gene: TRBJ2-7; D gene: -; V gene: TRBV5-6; clone size: few; CDR3 protein: CASSLLPLGGQYF; CDR3 DNA: TGTGCCAGCAGCTTGCTCCCTCTCGGAGGGCAGTACTTC
J gene: TRBJ1-2; D gene: -; V gene: TRBV6-5; clone size: -; CDR3 protein: CASSYDQAGHGYTF; CDR3 DNA: TGTGCCAGCAGTTACGATCAGGCTGGGCATGGCTACACCTTC
J gene: TRBJ2-3; D gene: -; V gene: TRBV9; clone size: -; CDR3 protein: CASSALTGLRTDTQYF; CDR3 DNA: TGTGCCAGCAGCGCCCTCACGGGACTCCGCACAGATACGCAGTATTTT
J gene: TRBJ2-5; D gene: TRBD2; V gene: TRBV6-5; clone size: -; CDR3 protein: CASRGLALRETQYF; CDR3 DNA: TGTGCCAGCAGGGGACTAGCTTTGCGAGAGACCCAGTACTTC
J gene: TRBJ2-7; D gene: -; V gene: TRBV6-6; clone size: few; CDR3 protein: CASNGQTYSYEQYF; CDR3 DNA: TGTGCCAGCAATGGACAGACTTACTCCTACGAGCAGTACTTC
J gene: TRBJ2-7; D gene: TRBD1; V gene: TRBV7-2; clone size: -; CDR3 protein: CASSSGQGASEQYF; CDR3 DNA: TGTGCCAGCAGCTCTGGACAGGGGGCCAGCGAGCAGTACTTC